This TCR beta chain was found in a study of blood T cells in healthy people across ages. A sample-barcoded 5' primer and a J-beta primer mix were used in a second PCR of about 6 to 11 cycles. One entry per CDR3 protein results from TCRdb running MiXCR on the 5' RACE reads. Here the sample spans about 600,000 distinct CDR3 sequences, roughly 48% being singletons. Trimming stripped 5 bases from V and 2 bases from J, with 5 bases between. Germline CDR1 is MNHNY and CDR2 is SVGAGI (reference sequence). This CDR3 comprises 12 residues. This clonotype appeared many times. The sequence came from a man older than 75 in good health. The chain is built from TRBV6-6 and TRBJ2-3; no clear D gene. The sequencing input was blood. In nucleotides, the CDR3 is TGTGCCAGCAGTCAGAACACAGATACGCAGTATTTT. Its protein is CASSQNTDTQYF.